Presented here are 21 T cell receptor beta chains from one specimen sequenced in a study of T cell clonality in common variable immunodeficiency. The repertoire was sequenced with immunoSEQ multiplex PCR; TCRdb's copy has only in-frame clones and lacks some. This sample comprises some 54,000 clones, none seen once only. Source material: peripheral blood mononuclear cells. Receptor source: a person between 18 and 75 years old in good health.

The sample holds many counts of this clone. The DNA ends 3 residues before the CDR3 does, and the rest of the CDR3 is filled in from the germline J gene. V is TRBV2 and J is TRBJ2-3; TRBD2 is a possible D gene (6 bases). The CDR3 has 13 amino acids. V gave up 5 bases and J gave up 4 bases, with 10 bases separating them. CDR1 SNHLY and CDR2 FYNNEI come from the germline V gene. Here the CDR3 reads CASSPGLPDTQYF. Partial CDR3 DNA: TGTGCCAGCAGTCCGGGACTCCCAGATACG.

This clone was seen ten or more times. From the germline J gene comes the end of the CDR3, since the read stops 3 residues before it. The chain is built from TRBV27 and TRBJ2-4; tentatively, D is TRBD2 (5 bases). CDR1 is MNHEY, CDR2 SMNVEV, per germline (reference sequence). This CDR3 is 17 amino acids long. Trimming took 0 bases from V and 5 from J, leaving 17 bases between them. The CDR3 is CASSLSMVDVLENIQYF. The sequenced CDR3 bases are TGTGCCAGCAGTTTATCTATGGTGGACGTACTAGAAAACATT.

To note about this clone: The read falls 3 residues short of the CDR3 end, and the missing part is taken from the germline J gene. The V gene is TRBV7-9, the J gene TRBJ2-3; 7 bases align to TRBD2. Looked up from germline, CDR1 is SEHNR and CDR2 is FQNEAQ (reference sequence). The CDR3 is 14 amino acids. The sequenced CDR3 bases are TGTGCCAGCAGCTTAACTGGGGGGGAAGAGACG. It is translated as CASSLTGGEET. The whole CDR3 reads CASSLTGGEETQYF.

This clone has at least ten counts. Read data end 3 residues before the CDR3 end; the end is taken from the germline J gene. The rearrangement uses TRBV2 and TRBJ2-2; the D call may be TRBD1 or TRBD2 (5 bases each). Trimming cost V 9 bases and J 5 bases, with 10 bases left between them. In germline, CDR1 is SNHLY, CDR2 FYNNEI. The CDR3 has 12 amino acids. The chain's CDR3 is CAREGPTGELFF. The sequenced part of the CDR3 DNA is TGTGCCAGAGAGGGGCCAACCGGGGAG.

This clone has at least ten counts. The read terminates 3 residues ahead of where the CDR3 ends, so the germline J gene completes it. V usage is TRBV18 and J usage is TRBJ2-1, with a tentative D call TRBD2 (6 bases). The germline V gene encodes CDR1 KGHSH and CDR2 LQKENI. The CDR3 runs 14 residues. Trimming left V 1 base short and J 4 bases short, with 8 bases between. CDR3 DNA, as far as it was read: TGTGCCAGCTCACCACGACTAGAGTACAATGAG. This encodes CASSPRLEYNE. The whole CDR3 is CASSPRLEYNEQFF.

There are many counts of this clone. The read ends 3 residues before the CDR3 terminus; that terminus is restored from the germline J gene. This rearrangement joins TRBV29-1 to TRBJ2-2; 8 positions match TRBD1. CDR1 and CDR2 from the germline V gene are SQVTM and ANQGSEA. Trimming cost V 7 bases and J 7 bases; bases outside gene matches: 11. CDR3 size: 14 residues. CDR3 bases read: TGCAGCGCTACCCCAGGGGGCCGGATCGGGGAG. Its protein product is CSATPGGRIGE. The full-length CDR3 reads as CSATPGGRIGELFF.

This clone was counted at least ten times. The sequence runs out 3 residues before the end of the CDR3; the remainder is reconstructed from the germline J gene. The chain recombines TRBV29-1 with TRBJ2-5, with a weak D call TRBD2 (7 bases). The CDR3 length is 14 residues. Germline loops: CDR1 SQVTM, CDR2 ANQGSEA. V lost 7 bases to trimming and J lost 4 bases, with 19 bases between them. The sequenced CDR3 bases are TGCAGCGCCCTCGGCCGGGGGGCCGGAGAGACC. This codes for CSALGRGAGET. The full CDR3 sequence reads CSALGRGAGETQYF.

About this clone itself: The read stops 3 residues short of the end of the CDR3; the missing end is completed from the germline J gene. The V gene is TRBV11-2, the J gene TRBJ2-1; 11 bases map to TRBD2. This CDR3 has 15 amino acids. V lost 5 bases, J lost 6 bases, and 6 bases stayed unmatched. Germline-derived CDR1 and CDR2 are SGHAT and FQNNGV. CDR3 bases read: TGTGCCAGCAGCCCGGGACTAGCGGATATCAATGAG. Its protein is CASSPGLADINE. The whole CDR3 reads CASSPGLADINEQFF.

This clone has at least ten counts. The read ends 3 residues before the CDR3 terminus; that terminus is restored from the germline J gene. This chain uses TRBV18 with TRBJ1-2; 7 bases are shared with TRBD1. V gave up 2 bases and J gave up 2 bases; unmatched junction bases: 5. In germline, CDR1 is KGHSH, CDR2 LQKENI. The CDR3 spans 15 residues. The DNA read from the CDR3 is TGTGCCAGCTCACCAGGACAGGCTTTGAACTATGGC. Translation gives CASSPGQALNYG. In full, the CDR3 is CASSPGQALNYGYTF.

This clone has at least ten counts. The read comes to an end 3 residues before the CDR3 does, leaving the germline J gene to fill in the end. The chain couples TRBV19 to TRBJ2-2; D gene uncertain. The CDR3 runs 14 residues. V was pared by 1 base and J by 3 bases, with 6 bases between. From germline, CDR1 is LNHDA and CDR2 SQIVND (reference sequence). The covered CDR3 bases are TGTGCCAGTAGTATAGGGGCCTACACCGGGGAG. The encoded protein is CASSIGAYTGE. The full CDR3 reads CASSIGAYTGELFF.

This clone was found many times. The part of the CDR3 DNA that was read is TGTGCCAGCAGTGAACAGGTCAGGGTGCTCTATGGC. This gives the protein CASSEQVRVLYG. In full, the CDR3 reads CASSEQVRVLYGYTF. This chain links TRBV2 with TRBJ1-2, with D perhaps TRBD1 (5 bases). The missing CDR3 end, 3 residues past where the read stops, is filled in from the germline J gene. CDR1 is SNHLY and CDR2 is FYNNEI in the germline V gene. Deletions cut 2 bases from V and 4 bases from J, with 14 bases between. CDR3 length: 15 residues.

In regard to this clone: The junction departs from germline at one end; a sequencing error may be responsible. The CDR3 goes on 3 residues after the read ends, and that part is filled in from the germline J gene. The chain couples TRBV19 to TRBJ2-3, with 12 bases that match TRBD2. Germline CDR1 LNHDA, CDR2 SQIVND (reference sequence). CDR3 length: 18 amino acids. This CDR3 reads CAGSRDIRLAGGTDTQYF. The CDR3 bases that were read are TGTGCCGGTAGTAGGGACATTCGACTAGCGGGAGGCACAGATACG.

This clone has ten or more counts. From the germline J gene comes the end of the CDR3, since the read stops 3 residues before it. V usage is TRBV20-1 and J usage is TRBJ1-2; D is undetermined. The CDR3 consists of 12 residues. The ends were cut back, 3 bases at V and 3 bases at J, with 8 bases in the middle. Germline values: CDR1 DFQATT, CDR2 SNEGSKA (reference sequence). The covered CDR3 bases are TGCAGTGCTAGTAACAGTTACTATGGC. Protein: CSASNSYYG. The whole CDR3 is CSASNSYYGYTF.

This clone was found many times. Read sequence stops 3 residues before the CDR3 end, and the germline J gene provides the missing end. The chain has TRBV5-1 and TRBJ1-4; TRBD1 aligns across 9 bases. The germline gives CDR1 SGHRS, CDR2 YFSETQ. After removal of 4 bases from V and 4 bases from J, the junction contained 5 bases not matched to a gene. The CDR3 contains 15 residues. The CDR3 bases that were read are TGCGCCAGCAGCAAGGGACAGGGCGTTAATGAAAAA. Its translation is CASSKGQGVNEK. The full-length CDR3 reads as CASSKGQGVNEKLFF.

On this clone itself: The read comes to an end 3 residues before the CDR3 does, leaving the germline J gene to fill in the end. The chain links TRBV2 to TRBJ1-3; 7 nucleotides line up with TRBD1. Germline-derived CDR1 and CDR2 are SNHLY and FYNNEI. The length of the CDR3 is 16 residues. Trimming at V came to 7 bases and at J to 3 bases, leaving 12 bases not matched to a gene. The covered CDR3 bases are TGTGCCAGCACTCGGACAGGAGGTTCTATTGGAAACACC. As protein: CASTRTGGSIGNT. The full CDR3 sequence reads CASTRTGGSIGNTIYF.

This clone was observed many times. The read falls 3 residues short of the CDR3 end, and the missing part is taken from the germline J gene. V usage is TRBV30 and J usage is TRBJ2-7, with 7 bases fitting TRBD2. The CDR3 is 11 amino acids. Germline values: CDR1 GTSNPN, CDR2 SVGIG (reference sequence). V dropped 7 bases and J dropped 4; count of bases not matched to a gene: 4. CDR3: CAFSGSYEQYF. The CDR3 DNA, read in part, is TGTGCCTTTAGCGGGTCTTACGAG.

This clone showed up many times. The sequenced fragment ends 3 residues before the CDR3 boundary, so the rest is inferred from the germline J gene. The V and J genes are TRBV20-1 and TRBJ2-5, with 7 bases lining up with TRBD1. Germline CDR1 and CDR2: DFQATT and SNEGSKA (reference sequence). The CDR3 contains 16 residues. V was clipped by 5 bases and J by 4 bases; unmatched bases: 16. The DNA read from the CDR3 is TGCAGTGCTGTCCCAGCGACAGGGTGGGGCCCAGAGACC. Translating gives CSAVPATGWGPET. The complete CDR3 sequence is CSAVPATGWGPETQYF.

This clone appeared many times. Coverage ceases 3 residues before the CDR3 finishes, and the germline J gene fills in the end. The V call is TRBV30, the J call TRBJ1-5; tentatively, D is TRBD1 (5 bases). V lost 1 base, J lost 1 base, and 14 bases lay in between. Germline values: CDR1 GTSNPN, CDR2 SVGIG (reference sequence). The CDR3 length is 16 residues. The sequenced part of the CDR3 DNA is TGTGCCTGGAGTGCGGGGGGGTTAAGGAGCAATCAGCCC. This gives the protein CAWSAGGLRSNQP. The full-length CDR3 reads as CAWSAGGLRSNQPQHF.

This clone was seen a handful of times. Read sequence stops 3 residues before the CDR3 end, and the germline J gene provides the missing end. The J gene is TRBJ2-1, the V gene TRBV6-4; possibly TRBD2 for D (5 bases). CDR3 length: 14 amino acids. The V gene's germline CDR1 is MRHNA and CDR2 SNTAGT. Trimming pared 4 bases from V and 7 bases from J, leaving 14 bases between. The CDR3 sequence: CASSVELADNEQFF. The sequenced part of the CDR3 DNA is TGTGCCAGCAGTGTGGAGCTAGCAGATAATGAG.

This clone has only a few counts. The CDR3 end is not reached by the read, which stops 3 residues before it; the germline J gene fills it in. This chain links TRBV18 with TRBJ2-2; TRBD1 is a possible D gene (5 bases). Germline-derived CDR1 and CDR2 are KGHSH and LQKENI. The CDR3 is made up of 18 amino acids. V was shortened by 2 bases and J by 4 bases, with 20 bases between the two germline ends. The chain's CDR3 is CASSPYAALQGSTGELFF. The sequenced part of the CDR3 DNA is TGTGCCAGCTCACCATACGCCGCCCTGCAGGGAAGCACCGGGGAG.

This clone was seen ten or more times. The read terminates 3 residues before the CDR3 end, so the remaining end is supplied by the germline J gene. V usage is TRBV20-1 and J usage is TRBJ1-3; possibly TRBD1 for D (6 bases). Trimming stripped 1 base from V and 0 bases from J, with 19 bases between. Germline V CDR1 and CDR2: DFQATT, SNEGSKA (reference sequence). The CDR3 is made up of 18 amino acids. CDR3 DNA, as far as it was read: TGCAGTGCTAGAGCTTTGAGTAGCAGGGGCGACTCTGGAAACACC. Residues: CSARALSSRGDSGNT. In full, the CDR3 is CSARALSSRGDSGNTIYF.